Listed here are 30 T cell receptor beta chains from one sample, sequenced in a study of CD8 T cells in Susac syndrome. cDNA came from 0.5 to 1 ug RNA primed by random hexamers. TCRdb called the immunoSEQ multiplex PCR reads again in MiXCR, with one record for every CDR3 protein. Altogether fewer than 150,000 distinct CDR3 sequences are present, 93% being singletons, with the ten largest covering roughly 0.088%. Specimen: CD4+ T cells from PBMCs. The receptors stem from a human donor with multiple sclerosis.

The gene calls are TRBV5-1 and TRBJ1-1; TRBD1 aligns across 10 bases. Germline CDR1 reads SGHRS; CDR2 reads YFSETQ. The CDR3 is 15 amino acids. With 0 bases clipped from V and 5 bases from J, the junction kept 4 bases outside the gene matches. Written as DNA, the CDR3 is TGCGCCAGCAGCTTGGCGGGACAGGGGAGGACTGAAGCTTTCTTT. Translating it yields CASSLAGQGRTEAFF.

The rearrangement uses TRBV7-2 and TRBJ2-2, with D uncertain. The germline CDR1 and CDR2 sequences are SGHTA and FQGNSA. Trimming stripped 0 bases from V and 4 bases from J, with 3 bases between. This CDR3 region has 13 residues. CDR3 DNA: TGTGCCAGCAGCTTAGCCGCCACCGGGGAGCTGTTTTTT. Translated, it gives CASSLAATGELFF.

This clonotype was seen more than once but under ten times. The J gene is TRBJ1-2, the V gene TRBV7-2; D gene ambiguous. This CDR3 has 14 amino acids. Trimming stripped 5 bases from V and 2 bases from J, with 12 bases between. The germline V gene encodes CDR1 SGHTA and CDR2 FQGNSA. CDR3 coding DNA: TGTGCCAGCAGCACCCTAACAAGAAACTATGGCTACACCTTC. As protein: CASSTLTRNYGYTF.

The V and J genes are TRBV7-2 and TRBJ1-5; 7 nucleotides align to TRBD1. The germline V gene encodes CDR1 SGHTA and CDR2 FQGNSA. The length of the CDR3 is 14 residues. J was trimmed by 3 bases and V by 6 bases; bases with no gene match: 5. Here the CDR3 DNA reads TGTGCCAGCAGTTATGGACAGGCCAATCAGCCCCAGCATTTT. Protein: CASSYGQANQPQHF.

V usage is TRBV7-9 and J usage is TRBJ2-5; TRBD2 matches at 7 bases. The V and J ends lost 2 bases and 4 bases, in that order; junction bases with no gene match: 4. The CDR3 contains 14 residues. CDR1 is SEHNR, CDR2 FQNEAQ, per germline (reference sequence). CDR3 bases: TGTGCCAGCAGCTTAACAGCGGGGTCAGAGACCCAGTACTTC. Amino acid sequence: CASSLTAGSETQYF.

J is TRBJ1-2 and V is TRBV7-9; D ambiguous. CDR1 is SEHNR, CDR2 FQNEAQ, per germline (reference sequence). Trimming took off 5 bases at V and 2 bases at J, with 6 bases between the two ends. The CDR3 runs to 12 residues. Written as DNA, the CDR3 is TGTGCCAGCAGCATTGAAAACTATGGCTACACCTTC. Its translation: CASSIENYGYTF.

The chain combines TRBV18 with TRBJ1-1; the D is unclear. In germline, CDR1 is KGHSH, CDR2 LQKENI. The CDR3 has 15 amino acids. The ends were cut back, 0 bases at V and 12 bases at J, with 20 bases in the middle. CDR3 sequence (DNA): TGTGCCAGCTCACCACCGGTGGTAAGGCCCTCGGCTTCTTTCTTT. Its protein product is CASSPPVVRPSASFF. Supplemented by reference TRBV18 and TRBJ1-1, the full variable domain reads NAGVMQNPRHLVRRRGQEARLRCSPMKGHSHVYWYRQLPEEGLKFMVYLQKENIIDESGMPKERFSAEFPKEGPSILRIQQVVRGDSAAYFCASSPPVVRPSASFFGQGTRLTVV.

The V call is TRBV19, the J call TRBJ1-4; 7 bases line up with TRBD1. The germline V gene has CDR1 LNHDA and CDR2 SQIVND (reference sequence). The CDR3 is made up of 16 amino acids. V was clipped by 2 bases and J by 0 bases; unmatched bases: 3. The CDR3: CASSILDRATNEKLFF. The CDR3 DNA is TGTGCCAGTAGTATATTAGACAGGGCAACTAATGAAAAACTGTTTTTT.

The V gene is TRBV12-3 or TRBV12-4, the J gene TRBJ1-2, with D maybe TRBD1 (5 bases). Trimming took 1 base from V and 5 from J, leaving 11 bases between them. The CDR3 totals 14 residues. CDR3 region: CASSLEGSLYGYTF. The CDR3 bases are TGTGCCAGCAGTTTAGAGGGGTCGTTGTATGGCTACACCTTC.

The chain carries TRBV29-1 and TRBJ2-5; 7 bases are shared with TRBD1. J was trimmed by 0 bases and V by 5 bases; bases with no gene match: 3. This CDR3 contains 13 residues. CDR1 SQVTM and CDR2 ANQGSEA come from the germline V gene. This CDR3 is CSVTTGYQETQYF. The CDR3 nucleotides are TGCAGCGTTACGACAGGGTACCAAGAGACCCAGTACTTC. The full variable domain, rest sourced from reference TRBV29-1 and TRBJ2-5, is SAVISQKPSRDICQRGTSLTIQCQVDSQVTMMFWYRQQPGQSLTLIATANQGSEATYESGFVIDKFPISRPNLTFSTLTVSNMSPEDSSIYLCSVTTGYQETQYFGPGTRLLVL.

V gene TRBV4-2 combines with J gene TRBJ2-2; no reliable D call. The V end lost 0 bases, the J end lost 8 bases, and 13 bases lay between the germline ends. The CDR3 sequence is 15 residues long. From germline, CDR1 is LGHNA and CDR2 YNFKEQ. DNA for the CDR3: TGTGCCAGCAGCCAAGACTCAGTGAAATTTGGGGAGCTGTTTTTT. It yields the protein CASSQDSVKFGELFF.

The chain employs TRBV15 and TRBJ2-5; D might be TRBD2 (6 bases). The length of the CDR3 is 16 residues. V lost 1 base to trimming and J lost 5 bases, with 17 bases between them. Germline V CDR1 and CDR2: LNHNV, YYDKDF (reference sequence). CDR3 coding DNA: TGTGCCACCAGCAGAGGGGACTGGGCGGGTTTGGAGACCCAGTACTTC. Encoded protein: CATSRGDWAGLETQYF.

The chain couples TRBV20-1 to TRBJ1-5; D not resolved. The germline V and J ends were trimmed by 1 base and 0 bases, with 7 bases remaining between them. The germline V gene encodes CDR1 DFQATT and CDR2 SNEGSKA (reference sequence). CDR3 length: 14 residues. The CDR3 loop reads CSARAKGSNQPQHF. CDR3 DNA sequence: TGCAGTGCTAGAGCAAAAGGTAGCAATCAGCCCCAGCATTTT.

This chain uses TRBV19 with TRBJ2-7; D uncertain. The CDR3 loop spans 15 amino acids. The V gene lost 4 bases and the J gene lost 0 bases, with 13 bases spanning the gap. Germline CDR1 LNHDA, CDR2 SQIVND (reference sequence). This CDR3 reads CASSSLVDVSYEQYF. Written as DNA, the CDR3 is TGTGCCAGTAGTAGCCTGGTGGACGTCTCCTACGAGCAGTACTTC.

V and J are TRBV6-5 and TRBJ2-5; D unclear. Germline V gives CDR1 MNHEY, CDR2 SVGAGI. Between the trimmed V and J ends, which lost 5 bases and 5 bases, there was a span of 12 bases. The CDR3 contains 13 residues. The CDR3 nucleotides read TGTGCCAGCAGTGCCCGTGGACGGGAGACCCAGTACTTC. It encodes CASSARGRETQYF.

The chain joins TRBV7-2 to TRBJ2-2, with D possibly being TRBD1 (5 bases). This CDR3 has 15 residues. Germline values: CDR1 SGHTA, CDR2 FQGNSA. V shed 2 bases and J shed 5 bases, with 12 bases lying between them. Here the CDR3 reads CASSLMPGQTGELFF. The CDR3 nucleotides are TGTGCCAGCAGCTTAATGCCAGGGCAAACCGGGGAGCTGTTTTTT.

The chain joins TRBV2 to TRBJ1-1; 8 positions match TRBD1. The CDR3 loop spans 14 amino acids. V lost 6 bases to trimming and J lost 5 bases; unmatched junction nucleotides: 8. Germline V gene lookup returns CDR1 SNHLY and CDR2 FYNNEI. DNA for the CDR3: TGTGCCAGCAGCGACACAGGGGGAATGACTGAAGCTTTCTTT. Protein: CASSDTGGMTEAFF. Full variable domain (outside the CDR3, taken from reference TRBV2 and TRBJ1-1): EPEVTQTPSHQVTQMGQEVILRCVPISNHLYFYWYRQILGQKVEFLVSFYNNEISEKSEIFDDQFSVERPDGSNFTLKIRSTKLEDSAMYFCASSDTGGMTEAFFGQGTRLTVV.

The rearrangement joins TRBV7-6 to TRBJ1-5; no definite D call. The CDR3 has 13 residues. Trimming stripped 5 bases from V and 4 bases from J, with 9 bases between. Germline loops: CDR1 SGHVS, CDR2 FNYEAQ. The CDR3 sequence is CASSQRQNQPQHF. In DNA, the CDR3 is TGTGCCAGCAGCCAGAGGCAAAATCAGCCCCAGCATTTT.

This chain joins TRBV30 and TRBJ2-2, with D maybe TRBD1 (6 bases). Per germline, CDR1 GTSNPN and CDR2 SVGIG (reference sequence). The CDR3 has 12 amino acids. With 7 bases removed from V and 6 bases from J, the gap between germline ends came to 12 bases. The CDR3 here is CALSGVPGELFF. DNA of the CDR3: TGTGCCTTGTCAGGGGTCCCCGGGGAGCTGTTTTTT.

V and J are TRBV30 and TRBJ1-6; a possible D gene is TRBD1 (6 bases). The CDR3 consists of 14 residues. V dropped 7 bases and J dropped 0 bases, with 10 bases sitting between them. Germline CDR1 GTSNPN, CDR2 SVGIG (reference sequence). The chain's CDR3 is CALDSFSYNSPLHF. Written as DNA, the CDR3 is TGTGCCTTGGACAGTTTCTCCTATAATTCACCCCTCCACTTT.

The V gene is TRBV6-1, the J gene TRBJ2-5; TRBD2 is a possible D gene (6 bases). V was trimmed by 5 bases and J by 2 bases, leaving 12 bases between them. This CDR3 is built from 14 residues. In germline, CDR1 is MNHNS, CDR2 SASEGT. Here the CDR3 reads CASSWTLAQETQYF. The CDR3 DNA reads as TGTGCCAGCAGTTGGACCCTAGCGCAAGAGACCCAGTACTTC.

The CDR3 here is CASSLGALGTDTQYF. DNA of the CDR3: TGTGCCAGCAGCCTCGGGGCCCTAGGCACAGATACGCAGTATTTT. The V and J genes are TRBV7-6 and TRBJ2-3; TRBD1 or TRBD2 may be the D gene (5 bases each). Germline CDR1 is SGHVS and CDR2 is FNYEAQ. With 5 bases removed from V and 1 base from J, the gap between germline ends came to 13 bases. This CDR3 is built from 15 residues.

This clonotype was observed a handful of times. The gene calls are TRBV5-6 and TRBJ1-1, with D unclear. The CDR3 is made up of 11 amino acids. V was pared by 0 bases and J by 3 bases, with 0 bases between. Germline V gene lookup returns CDR1 SGHDT and CDR2 YYEEEE. This chain's CDR3 is CASSLDTEAFF. For the CDR3, the DNA is TGTGCCAGCAGCTTGGACACTGAAGCTTTCTTT. Drawing the rest from reference TRBV5-6 and TRBJ1-1, the complete variable domain is DAGVTQSPTHLIKTRGQQVTLRCSPKSGHDTVSWYQQALGQGPQFIFQYYEEEERQRGNFPDRFSGHQFPNYSSELNVNALLLGDSALYLCASSLDTEAFFGQGTRLTVV.

The V gene is TRBV30, the J gene TRBJ1-6, with D hard to call. Germline V gene sequence: CDR1 GTSNPN, CDR2 SVGIG (reference sequence). Trimming left V 4 bases short and J 4 bases short, with 11 bases between. The CDR3 runs to 14 residues. CDR3 amino acids: CAWKRQNYNSPLHF. The CDR3 DNA follows: TGTGCCTGGAAGAGGCAGAATTATAATTCACCCCTCCACTTT.

V usage is TRBV4-1 and J usage is TRBJ2-3; TRBD2 agrees at 11 bases. V dropped 1 base and J dropped 8; count of bases not matched to a gene: 8. Germline V gives CDR1 MGHRA, CDR2 YSYEKL. CDR3 length equals 16 residues. The CDR3 DNA sequence: TGCGCCAGCAGCCAAGGGCCTAGCGGGGGGCAGGGTACGCAGTATTTT. It specifies CASSQGPSGGQGTQYF.

The CDR3: CATRPDRASDTQYF. The CDR3 region has the DNA TGTGCCACCAGACCCGACAGGGCGTCAGATACGCAGTATTTT. J is TRBJ2-3 and V is TRBV15; 7 bases match TRBD1. CDR1 LNHNV and CDR2 YYDKDF come from the germline V gene (reference sequence). V gave up 6 bases and J gave up 4 bases; unmatched junction bases: 7. This CDR3 has 14 amino acids.

The chain has TRBV28 and TRBJ1-6; D remains unclear. CDR3 size: 14 residues. V was shortened by 8 bases and J by 6 bases, with 14 bases between the two germline ends. Per germline, CDR1 MDHEN and CDR2 SYDVKM. The CDR3, as DNA: TGTGCCAGCCGCCTCCCCCGCATTAATTCACCCCTCCACTTT. It codes for CASRLPRINSPLHF.

The chain carries TRBV12-3 or TRBV12-4 and TRBJ2-7; tentatively, D is TRBD1 (6 bases). This CDR3 contains 15 residues. Deletions cut 6 bases from V and 2 bases from J, with 17 bases between. In nucleotides, the CDR3 is TGTGCCAGCAGGCCCGGACAGCGGACCCCCTACGAGCAGTACTTC. It yields the protein CASRPGQRTPYEQYF.

The rearrangement links TRBV7-8 to TRBJ2-5, with 7 bases lining up with TRBD2. Germline assignment: CDR1 SGHVS and CDR2 FQNEAQ. Trimming removed 5 bases from V and 5 bases from J; junction bases left unmatched: 8. The CDR3 covers 14 residues. CDR3 sequence: CASSAPWGGETQYF. The DNA of the CDR3 is TGTGCCAGCAGCGCCCCCTGGGGGGGGGAGACCCAGTACTTC.

This clonotype was counted once. The J gene is TRBJ2-3, the V gene TRBV29-1; 10 positions agree with TRBD1. The CDR3 runs to 14 residues. V was pared by 7 bases and J by 4 bases, with 8 bases of the junction left unmatched. Germline-derived CDR1 and CDR2 are SQVTM and ANQGSEA. The CDR3 DNA is TGCAGCGCATCCGACAGGGGGCGTCCAGATACGCAGTATTTT. Protein: CSASDRGRPDTQYF.